The 28 T cell receptor beta chains below were found in one sample sequenced in a study of T cells in Graves' hyperthyroidism and ophthalmopathy. Amplified regions were TCR beta CDR3 sequences from RNA transcripts. RT-PCR in the first round (using the HTBI primer set) targeted the TCR CDR3. TCRdb reprocessed the multiplex PCR reads via MiXCR and lists one record per CDR3 protein. This table holds approximately 640,000 distinct CDR3 sequences, about 45% found once. The sequencing input was peripheral blood or thyroid tissue (not recorded which). These receptor sequences come from an adult man with Graves' disease, either hyperthyroidism or ophthalmopathy (not recorded which).

To note about this clonotype: With a much larger clone just one base away, this may be a read error. The chain recombines TRBV9 with TRBJ1-1; 9 bases map to TRBD1. CDR1 SGDLS and CDR2 YYNGEE come from the germline V gene. V dropped 9 bases and J dropped 1; count of bases not matched to a gene: 7. The CDR3 has 14 amino acids. CDR3 residues: CAIRGTGRNTEAFF. In DNA form, the CDR3 reads TGTGCCATCAGAGGGACAGGGCGGAACACTGAAGCTTTCTTT.

The rearrangement joins TRBV7-9 to TRBJ1-5; 10 bases are shared with TRBD1. The germline gives CDR1 SEHNR, CDR2 FQNEAQ (reference sequence). Trimming cost V 6 bases and J 2 bases; bases outside gene matches: 7. CDR3 length: 16 residues. This chain's CDR3 is CASSKDRGNGNQPQHF. In nucleotides, the CDR3 is TGTGCCAGCAGTAAGGACAGGGGGAATGGCAATCAGCCCCAGCATTTT.

This clonotype was detected only once. This chain connects TRBV7-6 to TRBJ2-5; TRBD1 aligns across 8 bases. This CDR3 has 17 amino acids. Germline loops: CDR1 SGHVS, CDR2 FNYEAQ. With V trimmed by 8 bases and J by 2 bases, 16 bases remained unmatched. Written as DNA, the CDR3 is TGTGCCAGCGGACAAGGCGGACAGGGATGGACACAAGAGACCCAGTACTTC. Its protein product is CASGQGGQGWTQETQYF.

This clonotype was counted only a few times. V and J are TRBV2 and TRBJ1-2; unclear D gene. The germline gives CDR1 SNHLY, CDR2 FYNNEI. The CDR3 is made up of 16 amino acids. V lost 6 bases, J lost 4 bases, and 21 bases lay in between. The CDR3 reads CASSQDSLSTGYGYTF. The CDR3 bases are TGTGCCAGCAGCCAAGATTCGCTTTCCACGGGCTATGGCTACACCTTC.

This clonotype was seen only once. The CDR3 DNA reads as TGTGCCAGCAGTGACTCTACCGGGGGGGGGAATTCACCCCTCCACTTT. It translates to CASSDSTGGGNSPLHF. The chain has TRBV6-4 and TRBJ1-6; tentative D call: TRBD1 (5 bases). Germline V lookup: CDR1 MRHNA, CDR2 SNTAGT. The CDR3 loop spans 16 amino acids. V lost 0 bases, J lost 7 bases, and 13 bases lay in between.

This clonotype was observed at least ten times. The V and J genes are TRBV29-1 and TRBJ2-7; TRBD2 might be the D (5 bases). In germline, CDR1 is SQVTM, CDR2 ANQGSEA. Trimming shortened V by 3 bases and J by 3 bases, and 9 bases separated the two germline ends. The CDR3 contains 12 residues. CDR3 nucleotides: TGCAGCGTTGAGGGCGGGTACTACGAGCAGTACTTC. Amino acids: CSVEGGYYEQYF.

This clonotype appeared many times. V gene TRBV7-9 combines with J gene TRBJ2-5, with 9 bases aligning to TRBD1. The germline gives CDR1 SEHNR, CDR2 FQNEAQ (reference sequence). With 5 bases clipped from V and 2 bases from J, the junction kept 3 bases outside the gene matches. CDR3 length: 14 residues. CDR3 amino acids: CASSPGTGQETQYF. CDR3 sequence (DNA): TGTGCCAGCAGCCCCGGGACAGGGCAAGAGACCCAGTACTTC.

This clonotype occurred many times. The J gene is TRBJ1-2, the V gene TRBV20-1; 7 positions match TRBD1. The CDR3 extends over 13 amino acids. V was pared by 6 bases and J by 4 bases, with 8 bases of the junction left unmatched. Germline V gene sequence: CDR1 DFQATT, CDR2 SNEGSKA (reference sequence). The CDR3 region has the DNA TGCAGTGCCAGGGACAGCCTATCCTATGGCTACACCTTC. It is translated as CSARDSLSYGYTF.

The chain combines TRBV20-1 with TRBJ2-6, with D tentatively TRBD2 (5 bases). The V and J ends lost 5 bases and 4 bases respectively, with 15 bases between them. There are 15 residues in the CDR3. Germline CDR1 and CDR2: DFQATT and SNEGSKA (reference sequence). The CDR3 protein is CSARAGFPGANVLTF. The CDR3 nucleotides read TGCAGTGCTCGGGCGGGTTTTCCAGGGGCCAACGTCCTGACTTTC.

The chain joins TRBV20-1 to TRBJ2-7; 7 nucleotides agree with TRBD2. The CDR3 is 15 residues long. V shed 6 bases, J shed 2 bases, and the junction held 13 bases outside the gene matches. Germline loops: CDR1 DFQATT, CDR2 SNEGSKA (reference sequence). CDR3 residues: CSADSERDLTYEQYF. CDR3 sequence (DNA): TGCAGTGCCGACTCTGAGCGGGACTTAACCTACGAGCAGTACTTC.

The chain has TRBV19 and TRBJ1-5; 9 bases match TRBD1. Germline V gene lookup returns CDR1 LNHDA and CDR2 SQIVND (reference sequence). Trimming cost V 11 bases and J 6 bases; bases outside gene matches: 14. CDR3 size: 15 residues. The CDR3 is CAGVVDRGAGQPQHF. The CDR3 DNA reads TGTGCCGGAGTAGTAGACAGGGGGGCAGGTCAGCCCCAGCATTTT.

In its sample, this clonotype was seen many times. This CDR3 is CATSTQGWELFF. The CDR3 DNA is TGTGCCACCAGCACACAGGGCTGGGAGCTGTTTTTT. The chain uses TRBV15 and TRBJ2-2; D might be TRBD1 (6 bases). The V and J ends lost 4 bases and 9 bases respectively, with 9 bases between them. Germline assignment: CDR1 LNHNV and CDR2 YYDKDF (reference sequence). The CDR3 is 12 residues long.

As regards this clonotype: One end of the junction varies from germline; a read error may be responsible. The chain employs TRBV29-1 and TRBJ1-1, with D unclear. The CDR3 loop spans 11 amino acids. Per the germline V gene, CDR1 is SQVTM and CDR2 is ANQGSEA. The CDR3 nucleotides are TGTGCCTGGAGGAGTACTATTGAAGCTTTCTTT. It translates to CAWRSTIEAFF.

This clonotype was recorded at least ten times. This chain joins TRBV10-3 and TRBJ1-2; 7 bases are shared with TRBD1. With V trimmed by 3 bases and J by 7 bases, 5 bases remained unmatched. CDR3 size: 13 residues. Germline V gene sequence: CDR1 ENHRY, CDR2 SYGVKD. The CDR3: CAISEMRDSGYTF. The CDR3 DNA reads as TGTGCCATCAGTGAAATGCGGGACAGTGGCTACACCTTC.

The rearrangement links TRBV7-8 to TRBJ2-7, with 7 positions matching TRBD1. In germline, CDR1 is SGHVS, CDR2 FQNEAQ. The CDR3 is 14 amino acids. V lost 5 bases to trimming and J lost 6 bases; unmatched junction nucleotides: 10. The CDR3 loop reads CASSPRQGRGEQYF. The DNA for the CDR3 is TGTGCCAGCAGCCCCAGACAGGGCCGAGGCGAGCAGTACTTC.

Notes on this clonotype: This may come from a read error, since a much larger clone is one base off. The V and J genes are TRBV7-9 and TRBJ1-6, with a possible D match to TRBD1 (6 bases). V was pared by 10 bases and J by 7 bases, with 23 bases between. CDR1 and CDR2 (germline): SEHNR, FQNEAQ (reference sequence). The length of the CDR3 is 16 residues. Here the CDR3 DNA reads TGTGCCATCAGTTACCGAATCCAGGGGAGCAATTCACCCCTCCACTTT. Translation: CAISYRIQGSNSPLHF.

A few counts support this clonotype. Here the CDR3 reads CATSRGRGTNEKLFF. Written as DNA, the CDR3 is TGTGCCACCAGCAGAGGGAGGGGGACTAATGAAAAACTGTTTTTT. V and J are TRBV15 and TRBJ1-4; weak D call: TRBD1 (6 bases). The germline gives CDR1 LNHNV, CDR2 YYDKDF (reference sequence). This CDR3 is 15 amino acids long. Trimming removed 1 base at V and 2 bases at J, with 8 bases between.

This clonotype was observed many times. The chain couples TRBV9 to TRBJ1-6; no firm D call. CDR1 is SGDLS, CDR2 YYNGEE, per germline. This CDR3 contains 13 residues. The V and J ends lost 0 bases and 7 bases respectively, with 5 bases between them. Here the CDR3 DNA reads TGTGCCAGCAGCGTAGGCGGGAATTCACCCCTCCACTTT. Protein: CASSVGGNSPLHF.

The chain employs TRBV5-1 and TRBJ2-7; D may be TRBD1 (5 bases). There are 14 residues in the CDR3. Germline V gene data show CDR1 as SGHRS and CDR2 as YFSETQ. Trimming left V 4 bases short and J 2 bases short, with 13 bases between. CDR3 loop: CASSPTGETYEQYF. DNA of the CDR3: TGCGCCAGCAGCCCTACAGGAGAGACCTACGAGCAGTACTTC.

This clonotype has more than one count but fewer than ten. The J gene is TRBJ1-1, the V gene TRBV5-5, with 8 positions matching TRBD1. V was clipped by 1 base and J by 7 bases; unmatched bases: 3. The CDR3 is 13 residues long. Per the germline V gene, CDR1 is SGHKS and CDR2 is YYEKEE (reference sequence). Here the CDR3 reads CASSLRGQDEAFF. The CDR3 nucleotides are TGTGCCAGCAGCTTGCGGGGACAGGATGAAGCTTTCTTT. The full variable domain, in which reference TRBV5-5 and TRBJ1-1 provide the parts outside the CDR3, is DAGVTQSPTHLIKTRGQQVTLRCSPISGHKSVSWYQQVLGQGPQFIFQYYEKEERGRGNFPDRFSARQFPNYSSELNVNALLLGDSALYLCASSLRGQDEAFFGQGTRLTVV.

In its sample, this clonotype was seen many times. V is TRBV7-9 and J is TRBJ2-7; possible D gene TRBD1, 6 bases. CDR1 and CDR2 from the germline V gene are SEHNR and FQNEAQ (reference sequence). The V end was cut by 2 bases, the J end by 4 bases, with 9 bases between. There are 13 residues in the CDR3. As DNA, the CDR3 is TGTGCCAGCAGCTTACATCAGGGGTACGAGCAGTACTTC. This sequence encodes CASSLHQGYEQYF. Full variable domain (outside the CDR3, taken from reference TRBV7-9 and TRBJ2-7): DTGVSQNPRHKITKRGQNVTFRCDPISEHNRLYWYRQTLGQGPEFLTYFQNEAQLEKSRLLSDRFSAERPKGSFSTLEIQRTEQGDSAMYLCASSLHQGYEQYFGPGTRLTVT.

The V and J genes are TRBV2 and TRBJ2-6; D is possibly TRBD1 (5 bases). Trimming took off 4 bases at V and 0 bases at J, with 10 bases between the two ends. This CDR3 contains 16 residues. The germline V gene encodes CDR1 SNHLY and CDR2 FYNNEI. The CDR3 sequence: CASSAQQVSGANVLTF. The CDR3 bases are TGTGCCAGCAGTGCTCAACAGGTCTCTGGGGCCAACGTCCTGACTTTC.

This clonotype has only one observation. The rearrangement links TRBV7-8 to TRBJ1-1; possibly TRBD1 for D (6 bases). This CDR3 has 15 amino acids. V lost 5 bases and J lost 1, with 14 bases in between. CDR1 is SGHVS and CDR2 is FQNEAQ in the germline V gene. Here the CDR3 reads CASSPGQFSNTEAFF. DNA of the CDR3: TGTGCCAGCAGCCCCGGACAGTTTTCGAACACTGAAGCTTTCTTT.

This sequence joins TRBV10-3 and TRBJ1-3, with 7 bases that match TRBD1. V dropped 3 bases and J dropped 4; count of bases not matched to a gene: 12. The CDR3 is 17 residues long. In germline, CDR1 is ENHRY, CDR2 SYGVKD. The CDR3 nucleotides are TGTGCCATCAGTGATACAGGGGAATCCTCGATGGGAAACACCATATATTTT. Encoded protein: CAISDTGESSMGNTIYF.

This clonotype appeared many times. This sequence joins TRBV12-3 or TRBV12-4 and TRBJ1-4; D not resolved. The CDR3 loop spans 12 amino acids. Deletions cut 5 bases from V and 8 bases from J, with 9 bases between. CDR3 nucleotide sequence: TGTGCCAGCAGTCCCGATGGAGAAAAACTGTTTTTT. It encodes CASSPDGEKLFF.

This clonotype occurred many times. The chain recombines TRBV19 with TRBJ1-5, with D possibly TRBD1 on 6 matching bases. The V gene lost 2 bases and the J gene lost 6 bases, with 14 bases spanning the gap. The germline gives CDR1 LNHDA, CDR2 SQIVND (reference sequence). CDR3 length equals 15 residues. As DNA, the CDR3 is TGTGCCAGTAGTATACGGGGGGCGTTTGGTCAGCCCCAGCATTTT. This gives the protein CASSIRGAFGQPQHF.

A note on this clonotype: A much larger clone is a single base away; this may be a read error. The rearrangement joins TRBV6-1 to TRBJ2-2; TRBD2 might be the D (6 bases). V was pared by 4 bases and J by 6 bases, with 12 bases between. This CDR3 comprises 14 residues. The germline gives CDR1 MNHNS, CDR2 SASEGT. CDR3 region: CASSGLAMAGELFF. For the CDR3, the DNA is TGTGCCAGCAGTGGGCTAGCGATGGCCGGGGAGCTGTTTTTT.

As concerns this clonotype: One end of the junction is discordant with germline, which a read error may explain. CDR3: CASSLVGPTGKLFF. For the CDR3, the DNA is TGTGCCAGCAGCTTAGTAGGGCCCACCGGGAAGCTGTTTTTT. The V call is TRBV7-2, the J call TRBJ2-2; tentatively, D is TRBD2 (5 bases). The CDR3 runs to 14 residues. The germline CDR1 and CDR2 sequences are SGHTA and FQGNSA.